This TCR beta chain came from a study of beta chain features in type 1 diabetes. Study conclusions and caveats: Shorter TCRB CDR3s, moderately but significantly so, were found in Type 1 diabetes patients in all four CD4+ subsets.

Turning to this clone: The antigen is not known.

It was one heparinised blood draw, averaging about 116 mL, that each donor gave. Cell sorting via CD45RO/CCR7/CD25/CD127/CD95/CD27 was performed to obtain CD4+ naive, central memory, regulatory and stem cell-like memory cells. Expressed TCRB transcripts got sequenced, as all isolated RNA was reverse transcribed. Generated by immunoSEQ multiplex PCR, the TCRdb table keeps only in-frame clones and is missing some. This table holds almost 350,000 clones, around 20% found once. The CDR3 consists of 15 residues. V dropped 8 bases and J dropped 4 bases, with 20 bases sitting between them. This sequence originates from a young woman in good health. The rearrangement uses TRBV23-1 and TRBJ2-5; possibly TRBD1 for D (7 bases). TRBV23-1 is given ORF status, its function remaining uncertain. Sequencing used naive CD4+ T cells from blood. The chain's CDR3 is CASGDGGGNGETQYF. The CDR3, as DNA: TGCGCCAGCGGCGATGGAGGGGGCAACGGAGAGACCCAGTACTTC.